One TCR beta chain is described in this entry. The antigen remains unidentified. The sample originates from a study of cytomegalovirus exposure and HLA in healthy donors. Turning to the study itself: HLA-typed donors contributed around 85 million unique TCRs, which were held in an early data release.

Unrecorded immune exposures were likely, despite nominal health at sampling. The study ran its PCR with 60 Vbeta and 13 Jbeta primers. Only in-frame clones appear in the TCRdb table, and some are missing; sequencing was by immunoSEQ multiplex PCR. In the table there are nearly 300,000 clones, about nine tenths of which are singletons. General study points: The authors later linked a missense DCLRE1C variant to TCR beta V- and J-gene trimming. Among donors in an Asian-associated ancestry cluster, a later analysis reportedly found fewer N-insertions than the roughly 610-donor mean.

The CDR3 runs 12 residues. V dropped 7 bases and J dropped 7 bases, with 10 bases sitting between them. The germline CDR1 and CDR2 sequences are LNHDA and SQIVND (reference sequence). The material sequenced was PBMCs. The chain joins TRBV19 to TRBJ1-4; possibly TRBD1 for D (5 bases). The TCR sequence derives from a man aged 35 to 55 in good health and CMV-seropositive. The CDR3: CASTGLSEKLFF. The DNA for the CDR3 is TGTGCCAGTACAGGGTTAAGTGAAAAACTGTTTTTT.